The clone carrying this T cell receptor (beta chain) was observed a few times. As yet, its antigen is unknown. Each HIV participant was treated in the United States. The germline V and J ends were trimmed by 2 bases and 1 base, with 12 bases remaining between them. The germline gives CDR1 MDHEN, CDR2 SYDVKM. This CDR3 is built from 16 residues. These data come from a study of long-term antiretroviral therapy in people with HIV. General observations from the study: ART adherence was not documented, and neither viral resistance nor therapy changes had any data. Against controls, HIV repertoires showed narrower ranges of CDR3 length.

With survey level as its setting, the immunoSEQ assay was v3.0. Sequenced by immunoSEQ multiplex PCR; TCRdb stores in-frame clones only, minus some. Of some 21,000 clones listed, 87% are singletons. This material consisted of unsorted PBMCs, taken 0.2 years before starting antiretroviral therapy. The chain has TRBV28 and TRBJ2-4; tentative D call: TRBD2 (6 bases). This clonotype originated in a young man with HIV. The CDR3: CASSLGGEEAKNIQYF. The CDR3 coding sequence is TGTGCCAGCAGTTTAGGAGGGGAAGAGGCCAAAAACATTCAGTACTTC.